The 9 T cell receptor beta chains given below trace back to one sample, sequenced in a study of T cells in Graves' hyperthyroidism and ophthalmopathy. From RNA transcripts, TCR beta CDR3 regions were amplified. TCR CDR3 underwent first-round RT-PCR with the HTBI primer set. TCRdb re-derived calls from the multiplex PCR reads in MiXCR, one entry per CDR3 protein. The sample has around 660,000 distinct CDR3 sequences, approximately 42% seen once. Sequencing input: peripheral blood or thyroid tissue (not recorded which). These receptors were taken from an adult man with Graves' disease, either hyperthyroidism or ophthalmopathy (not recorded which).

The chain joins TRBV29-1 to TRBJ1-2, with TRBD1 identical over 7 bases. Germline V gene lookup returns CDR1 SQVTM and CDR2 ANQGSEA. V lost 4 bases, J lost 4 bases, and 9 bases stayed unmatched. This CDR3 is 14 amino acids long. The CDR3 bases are TGCAGCGTTGTAGGGGGCCCAGGGAGCTATGGCTACACCTTC. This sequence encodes CSVVGGPGSYGYTF.

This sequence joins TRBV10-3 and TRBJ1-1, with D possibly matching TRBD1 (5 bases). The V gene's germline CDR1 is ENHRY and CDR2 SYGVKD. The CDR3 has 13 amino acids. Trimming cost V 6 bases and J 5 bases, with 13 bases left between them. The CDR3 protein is CAIRKQGRTEAFF. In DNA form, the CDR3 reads TGTGCCATCAGGAAGCAGGGACGAACTGAAGCTTTCTTT.

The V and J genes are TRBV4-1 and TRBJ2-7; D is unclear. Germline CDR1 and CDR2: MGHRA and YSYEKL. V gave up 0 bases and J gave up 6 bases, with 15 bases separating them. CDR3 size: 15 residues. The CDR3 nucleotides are TGCGCCAGCAGCCAAGATCAGACACGCCGGTTCGAGCAGTACTTC. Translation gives CASSQDQTRRFEQYF.

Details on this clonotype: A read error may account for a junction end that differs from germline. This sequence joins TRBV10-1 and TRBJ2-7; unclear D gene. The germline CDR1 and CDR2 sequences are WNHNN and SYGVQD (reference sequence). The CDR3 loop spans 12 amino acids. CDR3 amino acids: CASSYSRDEQYF. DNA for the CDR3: TGTGCCAGCAGTTACTCTCGGGACGAGCAGTACTTC.

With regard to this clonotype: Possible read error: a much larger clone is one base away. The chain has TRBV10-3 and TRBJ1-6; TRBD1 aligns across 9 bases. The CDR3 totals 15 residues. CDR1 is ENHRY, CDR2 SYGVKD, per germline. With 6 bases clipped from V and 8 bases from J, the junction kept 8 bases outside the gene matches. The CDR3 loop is CAISANRGLDSPLHF. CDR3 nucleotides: TGTGCCATCAGCGCCAACAGGGGGCTTGATTCACCCCTCCACTTT.

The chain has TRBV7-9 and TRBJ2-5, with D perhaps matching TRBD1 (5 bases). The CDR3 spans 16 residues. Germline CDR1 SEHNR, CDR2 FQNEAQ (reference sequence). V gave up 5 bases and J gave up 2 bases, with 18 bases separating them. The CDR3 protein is CASSQGAAGFQETQYF. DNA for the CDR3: TGTGCCAGCAGCCAAGGCGCGGCAGGGTTTCAAGAGACCCAGTACTTC.

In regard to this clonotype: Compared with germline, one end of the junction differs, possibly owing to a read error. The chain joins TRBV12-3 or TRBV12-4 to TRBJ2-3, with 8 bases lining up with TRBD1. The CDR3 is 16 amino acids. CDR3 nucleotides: TGTGCCATCAGTGAGGGAAGGACAGGGAGAACAGATACGCAGTATTTT. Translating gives CAISEGRTGRTDTQYF.

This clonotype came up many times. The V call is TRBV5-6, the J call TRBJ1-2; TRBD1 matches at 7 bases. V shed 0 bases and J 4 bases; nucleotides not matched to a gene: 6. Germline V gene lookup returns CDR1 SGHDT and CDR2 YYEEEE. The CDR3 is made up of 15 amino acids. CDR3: CASSLVTGVRYGYTF. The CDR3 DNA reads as TGTGCCAGCAGCTTGGTAACAGGGGTACGCTATGGCTACACCTTC.

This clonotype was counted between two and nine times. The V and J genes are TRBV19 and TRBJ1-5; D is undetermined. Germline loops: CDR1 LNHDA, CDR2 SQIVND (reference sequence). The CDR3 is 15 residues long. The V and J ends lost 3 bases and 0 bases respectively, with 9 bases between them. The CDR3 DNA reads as TGTGCCAGTAGTATCGTCAGTCGTAGCAATCAGCCCCAGCATTTT. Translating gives CASSIVSRSNQPQHF.